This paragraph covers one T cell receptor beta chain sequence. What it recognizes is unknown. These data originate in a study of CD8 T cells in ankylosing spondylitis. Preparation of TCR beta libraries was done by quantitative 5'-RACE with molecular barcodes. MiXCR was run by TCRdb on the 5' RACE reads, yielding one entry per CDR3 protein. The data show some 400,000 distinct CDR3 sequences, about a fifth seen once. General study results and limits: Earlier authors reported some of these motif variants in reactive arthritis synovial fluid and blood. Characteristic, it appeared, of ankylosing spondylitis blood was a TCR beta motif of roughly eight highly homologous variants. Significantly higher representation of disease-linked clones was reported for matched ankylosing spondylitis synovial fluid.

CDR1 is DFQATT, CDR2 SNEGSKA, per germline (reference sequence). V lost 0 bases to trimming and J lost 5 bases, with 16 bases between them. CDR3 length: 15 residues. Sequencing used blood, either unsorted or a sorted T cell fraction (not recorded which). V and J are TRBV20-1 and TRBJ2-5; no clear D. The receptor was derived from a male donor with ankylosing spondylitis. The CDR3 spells CSARDARPGVETQYF. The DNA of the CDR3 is TGCAGTGCTAGAGACGCGCGGCCCGGAGTGGAGACCCAGTACTTC.